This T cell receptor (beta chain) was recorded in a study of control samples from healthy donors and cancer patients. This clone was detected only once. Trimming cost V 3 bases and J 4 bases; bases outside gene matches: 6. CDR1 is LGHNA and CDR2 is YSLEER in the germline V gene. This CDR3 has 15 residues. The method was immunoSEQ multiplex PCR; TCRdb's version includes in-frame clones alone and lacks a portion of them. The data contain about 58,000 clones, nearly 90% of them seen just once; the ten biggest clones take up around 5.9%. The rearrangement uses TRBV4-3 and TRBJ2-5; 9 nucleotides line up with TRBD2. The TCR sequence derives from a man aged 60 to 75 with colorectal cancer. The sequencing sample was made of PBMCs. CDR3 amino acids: CASSQGAGGRETQYF. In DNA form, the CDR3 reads TGCGCCAGCAGCCAGGGGGCGGGGGGGCGAGAGACCCAGTACTTC.